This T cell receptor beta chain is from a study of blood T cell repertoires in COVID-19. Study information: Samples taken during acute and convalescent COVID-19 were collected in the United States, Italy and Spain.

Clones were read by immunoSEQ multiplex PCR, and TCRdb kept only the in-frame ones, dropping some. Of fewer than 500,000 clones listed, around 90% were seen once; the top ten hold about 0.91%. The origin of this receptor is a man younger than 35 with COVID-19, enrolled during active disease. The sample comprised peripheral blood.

CDR3 amino acids: CASSSSGRAPDTQYF. As DNA, the CDR3 is TGCGCCAGCAGTTCCAGCGGGAGGGCACCAGATACGCAGTATTTT. The V and J genes are TRBV10-1 and TRBJ2-3, with 10 bases fitting TRBD2. Trimming took 5 bases from V and 4 from J; bases not matched to a gene: 6. Germline lookup yields CDR1 WNHNN and CDR2 SYGVQD (reference sequence). The CDR3 totals 15 residues.